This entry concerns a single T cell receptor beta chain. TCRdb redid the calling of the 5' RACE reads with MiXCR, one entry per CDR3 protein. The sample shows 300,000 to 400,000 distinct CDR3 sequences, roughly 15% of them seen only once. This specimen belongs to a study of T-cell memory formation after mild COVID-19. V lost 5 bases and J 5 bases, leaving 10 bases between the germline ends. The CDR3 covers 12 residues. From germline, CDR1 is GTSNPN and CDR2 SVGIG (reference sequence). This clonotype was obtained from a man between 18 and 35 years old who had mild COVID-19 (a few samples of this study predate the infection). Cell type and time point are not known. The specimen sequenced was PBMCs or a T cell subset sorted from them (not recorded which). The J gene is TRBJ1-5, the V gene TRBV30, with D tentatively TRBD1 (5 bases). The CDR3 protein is CAWALGDQPQHF. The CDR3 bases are TGTGCCTGGGCTCTGGGGGATCAGCCCCAGCATTTT.